A selection of T cell receptor beta chains follows, all from one sample in a study of technical replicates of blood from a handful of donors. Sequenced by immunoSEQ multiplex PCR; TCRdb stores in-frame clones only, minus some. This table holds about 66,000 clones, approximately 90% found once. Sequenced sample: T cells isolated from PBMCs. These receptors all stem from a human donor in good health. Both conserved end residues are part of each CDR3. D genes are given only for firm matches. Only part of the rows carry a size: once, few, many, or a class if the clone is expanded.

>TRBJ1-2|NA|NA|12|TRBV6-5
TGTGCCAGCAAGCCCGGGGGATATGGCTACACCTTC
CASKPGGYGYTF
>TRBJ1-5|once|TRBD1|15|TRBV27
TGTGCCAGCAGTTTATCGAGAGGGGGCGCACAGCCCCAGCATTTT
CASSLSRGGAQPQHF
>TRBJ2-7|NA|NA|15|TRBV9
TGTGCCAGCAGCGCGGACGGACAGCCCTCCTACGAGCAGTACTTC
CASSADGQPSYEQYF
>TRBJ2-1|NA|NA|15|TRBV13
TGTGCCAGCAGCTTCCCGACCAGGAGGAGCAATGAGCAGTTCTTC
CASSFPTRRSNEQFF
>TRBJ2-5|NA|NA|14|TRBV11-3
TGTGCCAGCAGCTTCCGGATACAGGAGGAGACCCAGTACTTC
CASSFRIQEETQYF
>TRBJ2-7|NA|TRBD2|18|TRBV9
TGTGCCAGCAGCGTAGGTGGGACTAGCGGGAGTGAGAGCTACGAGCAGTACTTC
CASSVGGTSGSESYEQYF
>TRBJ2-5|NA|NA|16|TRBV9
TGTGCCAGCAGCGACCTCGCCCGGGGGGCGTGGGAGACCCAGTACTTC
CASSDLARGAWETQYF
>TRBJ1-1|medium-sized|NA|11|TRBV20-1
TGCAGTGCAACGGAGTTCACTGAAGCTTTCTTT
CSATEFTEAFF
>TRBJ1-2|NA|TRBD1|15|TRBV5-5
TGTGCCAGCAGCTTGAGGGGACAGGGGGCGTATGGCTACACCTTC
CASSLRGQGAYGYTF
>TRBJ1-2|NA|NA|13|TRBV7-2
TGTGCCAGCAGCTTGACCCAGGTTCCGGGCTACACCTTC
CASSLTQVPGYTF
>TRBJ2-1|NA|NA|15|TRBV6-5
TGTGCCAGCAGCCCCAAAGGACAGCCGTGGAATGAGCAGTTCTTC
CASSPKGQPWNEQFF
>TRBJ2-3|NA|TRBD1|16|TRBV7-6
TGTGCCAGCAGCTTTGGGACAGGGGGAAGATTTGATACGCAGTATTTT
CASSFGTGGRFDTQYF
>TRBJ2-3|NA|TRBD2|19|TRBV7-3
TGTGCCAGCAGCTTAACCATTGAAGAAGTACGGGAGGCGGCAGATACGCAGTATTTT
CASSLTIEEVREAADTQYF
>TRBJ1-1|NA|TRBD1|13|TRBV28
TGTGCCAGCAGACGACAGGGTAGCACTGAAGCTTTCTTT
CASRRQGSTEAFF
>TRBJ2-5|NA|NA|15|TRBV28
TGTGCCAGCAGTTTAAGCGGTGGCAGGCAAGAGACCCAGTACTTC
CASSLSGGRQETQYF
>TRBJ2-7|NA|NA|15|TRBV10-3
TGTGCCATCAGTGAGTCGAATACGCCTAGCTACGAGCAGTACTTC
CAISESNTPSYEQYF
>TRBJ2-3|once|TRBD2|12|TRBV10-3
TGTGCCATCCGGGAGGGCACAGATACGCAGTATTTT
CAIREGTDTQYF
>TRBJ2-7|NA|NA|12|TRBV9
TGTGCCAGCAGCGTAGCTGGGAGCGAGCAGTACTTC
CASSVAGSEQYF
>TRBJ2-1|NA|TRBD2|15|TRBV6-6
TGTGCCAGCAGCTATCGACTAGCGGGTCACAATGAGCAGTTCTTC
CASSYRLAGHNEQFF
>TRBJ2-1|NA|TRBD2|16|TRBV4-2
TGTGCCAGCAGCCAAGGAGCGGGAGGGATTAACAATGAGCAGTTCTTC
CASSQGAGGINNEQFF
>TRBJ1-5|NA|TRBD1|13|TRBV19
TGTGCCAGTAGTGGGACAGGGGTCCAGCCCCAGCATTTT
CASSGTGVQPQHF
>TRBJ1-1|NA|TRBD1|13|TRBV6-5
TGTGCCAGCAACGGACAGGGTGTTGCTGAAGCTTTCTTT
CASNGQGVAEAFF
>TRBJ2-3|NA|NA|17|TRBV4-3
TGCGCCAGCAGCCAAGACGTGAGGTTCCCATACACAGATACGCAGTATTTT
CASSQDVRFPYTDTQYF
>TRBJ2-3|NA|NA|14|TRBV5-5
TGTGCCAGCAGCTGGGCCTGGGGCACAGATACGCAGTATTTT
CASSWAWGTDTQYF
>TRBJ2-1|NA|NA|13|TRBV15
TGTGCCACCAGCGCGGGAACCTACAATGAGCAGTTCTTC
CATSAGTYNEQFF
>TRBJ1-3|NA|NA|13|TRBV6-6
TGTGCCAGCAGAGCGGCCTCTGGAAACACCATATATTTT
CASRAASGNTIYF
>TRBJ2-2|NA|NA|13|TRBV30
TGTGCCTGGAGCCGGTTTAACACCGGGGAGCTGTTTTTT
CAWSRFNTGELFF
>TRBJ1-4|NA|NA|14|TRBV4-3
TGCGCCAGCAGCCAAGTACAGGGTTGGGAAAAACTGTTTTTT
CASSQVQGWEKLFF
>TRBJ2-7|NA|TRBD2|16|TRBV6-1
TGTGCCAGCAGTGTAATGTTAGCGGGCATTCCCTACGAGCAGTACTTC
CASSVMLAGIPYEQYF
>TRBJ2-6|NA|TRBD1|15|TRBV4-1
TGCGCCAGCAGGCCGACAGGGGTTGGGGCCAACGTCCTGACTTTC
CASRPTGVGANVLTF
>TRBJ1-1|NA|NA|15|TRBV12-5
TGTGCTAGTGGTTTGGGGGCAGGCATGAACACTGAAGCTTTCTTT
CASGLGAGMNTEAFF
>TRBJ2-3|NA|NA|16|TRBV7-9
TGTGCCAGCAGCGACCTAGCTGCGGCAGAGAGGGATACGCAGTATTTT
CASSDLAAAERDTQYF
>TRBJ2-7|NA|TRBD2|19|TRBV7-8
TGTGCCAGCAGCTACGTAGCGGGGCCCATATACCCCCTTAACTACGAGCAGTACTTC
CASSYVAGPIYPLNYEQYF
>TRBJ2-3|NA|NA|11|TRBV11-3
TGTGCCAGCAGCTCTACAGATACGCAGTATTTT
CASSSTDTQYF
>TRBJ1-1|NA|NA|13|TRBV18
TGTGCCAGCTCGCCTCCGGTTAACACTGAAGCTTTCTTT
CASSPPVNTEAFF
>TRBJ1-3|few|NA|15|TRBV7-9
TGTGCCAGCAGCTTTACAGCTTACTCTGGAAACACCATATATTTT
CASSFTAYSGNTIYF
>TRBJ2-1|NA|TRBD2|13|TRBV7-2
TGTGCCAGCAGCTTAGACCCAGCGGGGGTGCAGTTCTTC
CASSLDPAGVQFF
>TRBJ2-3|NA|TRBD2|18|TRBV7-2
TGTGCCAGCAGCTTAGAAGGGACTAGCGGGATAAGCACAGATACGCAGTATTTT
CASSLEGTSGISTDTQYF